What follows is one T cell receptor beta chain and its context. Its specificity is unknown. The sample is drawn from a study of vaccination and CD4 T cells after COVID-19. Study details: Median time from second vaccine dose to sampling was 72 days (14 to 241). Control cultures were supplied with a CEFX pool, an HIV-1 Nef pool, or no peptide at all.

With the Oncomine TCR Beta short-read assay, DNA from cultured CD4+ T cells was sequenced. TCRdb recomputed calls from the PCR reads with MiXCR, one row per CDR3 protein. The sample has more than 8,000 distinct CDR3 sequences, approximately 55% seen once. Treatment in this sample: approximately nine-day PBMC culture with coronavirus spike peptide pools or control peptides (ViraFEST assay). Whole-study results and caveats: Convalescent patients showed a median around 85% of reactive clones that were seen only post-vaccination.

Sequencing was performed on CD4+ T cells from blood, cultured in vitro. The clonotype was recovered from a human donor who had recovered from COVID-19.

CDR3 coding DNA: TGCAGTGCCGGCCTATCCGATCGGGGACACACCATATATTTT. Residues: CSAGLSDRGHTIYF. This rearrangement joins TRBV20-1 to TRBJ1-3; TRBD1 might be the D (5 bases). The CDR3 sequence is 14 residues long. The germline gives CDR1 DFQATT, CDR2 SNEGSKA (reference sequence). V shed 6 bases and J shed 8 bases, with 20 bases lying between them.